Each of the 21 T cell receptor beta chains below was sequenced from the same sample in a study of beta chain features in type 1 diabetes. Study observations and caveats: Within each of all four CD4+ subsets, Type 1 diabetes patients had TCRB CDR3s that were moderately but significantly shorter.

Antigen specificity for these receptors is unknown. TCRB transcripts that were expressed got sequenced, as all of the isolated RNA had been reverse transcribed. TCRdb's table, derived via immunoSEQ multiplex PCR, lists solely in-frame clones and lacks some. The sample yields about 160,000 clones, around 8% seen once. Material: central memory CD4+ T cells from blood. The receptor source for this set is a woman between 40 and 50 years old with type 1 diabetes.

This clone was seen at least ten times. V is TRBV30 and J is TRBJ2-5, with 9 nucleotides matching TRBD2. V was clipped by 4 bases and J by 5 bases; unmatched bases: 5. The CDR3 consists of 13 residues. Germline assignment: CDR1 GTSNPN and CDR2 SVGIG (reference sequence). The chain's CDR3 is CAWKVAGGETQYF. Here the CDR3 DNA reads TGTGCCTGGAAGGTGGCGGGAGGGGAGACCCAGTACTTC.

This clone occurred a few times. The CDR3 spells CASSSGQGATGELFF. Written as DNA, the CDR3 is TGCGCCAGCAGCTCTGGACAGGGAGCGACCGGGGAGCTGTTTTTT. This chain joins TRBV5-1 and TRBJ2-2; 8 bases match TRBD1. The germline V gene encodes CDR1 SGHRS and CDR2 YFSETQ. V was pared by 3 bases and J by 5 bases, with 6 bases of the junction left unmatched. CDR3 length equals 15 residues.

This clone was seen more than once but under ten times. The chain couples TRBV7-9 to TRBJ2-1; 7 nucleotides agree with TRBD2. Germline values: CDR1 SEHNR, CDR2 FQNEAQ (reference sequence). There are 18 residues in the CDR3. V was clipped by 5 bases and J by 3 bases; unmatched bases: 16. CDR3 sequence (DNA): TGTGCCAGCAGCCCGCGGACGGCATTGCGGGGGTACTACAATGAGCAGTTCTTC. It translates to CASSPRTALRGYYNEQFF.

The chain employs TRBV19 and TRBJ2-3, with TRBD1 as a possible D gene (5 bases). This CDR3 region has 14 residues. V was cut by 4 bases and J by 3 bases, with 11 bases left in between. The germline gives CDR1 LNHDA, CDR2 SQIVND (reference sequence). CDR3 sequence: CASSKPSGTDTQYF. The CDR3 DNA is TGTGCCAGTAGTAAGCCCTCAGGGACAGATACGCAGTATTTT.

This clone was counted a few times. The V and J genes are TRBV30 and TRBJ2-5; possible D gene TRBD2, 5 bases. The germline gives CDR1 GTSNPN, CDR2 SVGIG (reference sequence). CDR3 size: 14 residues. Trimming cost V 6 bases and J 2 bases, with 16 bases left between them. The CDR3: CACLGSDTQETQYF. The CDR3 DNA reads as TGTGCCTGCCTCGGTAGCGACACTCAAGAGACCCAGTACTTC.

This clone was seen a few times. The V call is TRBV7-9, the J call TRBJ2-1, with 10 nucleotides matching TRBD2. CDR1 is SEHNR and CDR2 is FQNEAQ in the germline V gene (reference sequence). The CDR3 sequence is 13 residues long. J lost 1 base, V lost 11 bases, and 2 bases had no gene match. CDR3 in DNA: TGTGCCTCTAGCGGGAGTTCCTACAATGAGCAGTTCTTC. As protein: CASSGSSYNEQFF.

This clone has a handful of counts. The rearrangement links TRBV11-2 to TRBJ1-1; D remains ambiguous. The CDR3 extends over 12 amino acids. V was trimmed by 6 bases and J by 3 bases, leaving 8 bases between them. Germline values: CDR1 SGHAT, CDR2 FQNNGV. CDR3 DNA sequence: TGTGCCAGCAGTCCCGGGTACACTGAAGCTTTCTTT. Protein sequence: CASSPGYTEAFF.

This clone has ten or more counts. The DNA for the CDR3 is TGTGCCAGCAGCACCCATAGCGGGGCGAACACCGGGGAGCTGTTTTTT. This encodes CASSTHSGANTGELFF. The V and J genes are TRBV9 and TRBJ2-2; 8 bases agree with TRBD2. The CDR3 sequence is 16 residues long. The germline gives CDR1 SGDLS, CDR2 YYNGEE. V shed 4 bases, J shed 0 bases, and the junction held 5 bases outside the gene matches.

This clone came up many times. The chain joins TRBV7-6 to TRBJ2-2; a possible D gene is TRBD1 (6 bases). V was cut by 4 bases and J by 5 bases, with 14 bases left in between. The germline gives CDR1 SGHVS, CDR2 FNYEAQ. The CDR3 has 15 amino acids. CDR3: CASSSQGSGTGELFF. The CDR3 region has the DNA TGTGCCAGCAGCTCACAGGGCTCGGGGACCGGGGAGCTGTTTTTT.

V usage is TRBV7-2 and J usage is TRBJ1-5; 7 bases match TRBD1. This CDR3 contains 13 residues. CDR1 SGHTA and CDR2 FQGNSA come from the germline V gene. The J segment lost 6 bases and the V segment lost 7 bases, leaving 6 bases of the junction unmatched. CDR3 in amino acids: CASTRQGFQPQHF. The DNA for the CDR3 is TGTGCCAGCACCCGACAGGGCTTTCAGCCCCAGCATTTT.

In this sample, this clone turned up a few times. This chain connects TRBV28 to TRBJ2-7; 11 bases match TRBD2. Germline CDR1 reads MDHEN; CDR2 reads SYDVKM. Unmatched junction bases numbered 9, after V lost 8 bases and J lost 3 bases. This CDR3 contains 15 residues. The CDR3 here is CASGFTGTSGYEQYF. The CDR3 nucleotides read TGTGCCAGCGGATTCACCGGGACTAGCGGCTACGAGCAGTACTTC.

The chain recombines TRBV27 with TRBJ2-3; possibly TRBD1 for D (5 bases). CDR1 is MNHEY, CDR2 SMNVEV, per germline (reference sequence). The CDR3 length is 14 residues. The V end lost 6 bases, the J end lost 5 bases, and 15 bases lay between the germline ends. CDR3 loop: CASRTADIIDTQYF. CDR3 bases: TGTGCCAGCAGGACAGCCGATATAATAGATACGCAGTATTTT.

In its sample, this clone was seen a few times. V and J are TRBV27 and TRBJ1-1; 10 bases are shared with TRBD1. J lost 1 base, V lost 5 bases, and 7 bases had no gene match. Germline V gene lookup returns CDR1 MNHEY and CDR2 SMNVEV (reference sequence). The CDR3 loop spans 16 amino acids. The CDR3 is CASSIGQGVGNTEAFF. The CDR3 bases are TGTGCCAGCAGTATAGGACAGGGGGTTGGGAACACTGAAGCTTTCTTT.

This clone has a count of ten or more. The chain uses TRBV7-6 and TRBJ1-5; tentative D call: TRBD1 (5 bases). Trimming shortened V by 1 base and J by 5 bases, and 9 bases separated the two germline ends. The germline V gene has CDR1 SGHVS and CDR2 FNYEAQ. This CDR3 spans 14 amino acids. CDR3 nucleotides: TGTGCCAGCAGCTTAGTCCAGGGCGATCAGCCCCAGCATTTT. It specifies CASSLVQGDQPQHF.

This clone has just a few counts. The chain employs TRBV28 and TRBJ2-7, with 8 bases that match TRBD1. V lost 5 bases, J lost 4 bases, and 7 bases stayed unmatched. Germline CDR1 MDHEN, CDR2 SYDVKM. The CDR3 loop spans 14 amino acids. CDR3 DNA: TGTGCCAGCAGTCCCAGGGACAGGACATACGAGCAGTACTTC. Translating gives CASSPRDRTYEQYF.

The rearrangement joins TRBV28 to TRBJ1-2; 10 positions match TRBD1. The germline V gene has CDR1 MDHEN and CDR2 SYDVKM. With 4 bases clipped from V and 4 bases from J, the junction kept 6 bases outside the gene matches. This CDR3 contains 15 residues. The CDR3 here is CASSSGQGVSYGYTF. CDR3 nucleotide sequence: TGTGCCAGCAGTTCCGGACAGGGGGTGTCCTATGGCTACACCTTC.

This clone was counted only a few times. The sample contains more than one DNA sequence encoding this CDR3. This sequence joins TRBV7-2 and TRBJ2-1; D gene unclear. Germline CDR1 is SGHTA and CDR2 is FQGNSA. Between the trimmed V and J ends, which lost 1 base and 0 bases, there was a span of 7 bases. The CDR3 has 15 residues. CDR3 in amino acids: CASSLDSPSYNEQFF. In nucleotides, the CDR3 is TGTGCCAGCAGCTTAGACAGCCCCTCCTACAATGAGCAGTTCTTC.

This clone was found a few times. The chain is built from TRBV11-2 and TRBJ1-1; D gene uncertain. The V end was cut by 0 bases, the J end by 8 bases, with 7 bases between. Germline V gives CDR1 SGHAT, CDR2 FQNNGV. The CDR3 has 12 residues. The CDR3 DNA is TGTGCCAGCAGCTTAGATCGGTTGGAAGCTTTCTTT. Translated: CASSLDRLEAFF.

Ten or more counts support this clone. The rearrangement uses TRBV19 and TRBJ1-5; D gene unclear. The V end was cut by 6 bases, the J end by 1 base, with 10 bases between. The CDR3 has 14 amino acids. Germline CDR1 reads LNHDA; CDR2 reads SQIVND (reference sequence). This CDR3 reads CASSGVGSNQPQHF. CDR3 DNA: TGTGCCAGTAGCGGAGTCGGGAGCAATCAGCCCCAGCATTTT.

V usage is TRBV4-3 and J usage is TRBJ2-5; the match to TRBD2 covers 14 bases. Germline V gene sequence: CDR1 LGHNA, CDR2 YSLEER. CDR3 length equals 15 residues. Trimming cost V 4 bases and J 4 bases; bases outside gene matches: 2. The DNA for the CDR3 is TGCGCCAGCAGCCTCGGGACTAGCGGGGGAGAGACCCAGTACTTC. It encodes CASSLGTSGGETQYF.

The V and J genes are TRBV6-6 and TRBJ1-1; the D is unclear. Germline CDR1 MNHNY, CDR2 SVGAGI (reference sequence). The ends were cut back, 5 bases at V and 7 bases at J, with 11 bases in the middle. The length of the CDR3 is 12 residues. In nucleotides, the CDR3 is TGTGCCAGCAGTCAAGGCCCGGGTGAAGCTTTCTTT. It translates to CASSQGPGEAFF.